This is a list of T cell receptor beta chains from one sample in a study of regulatory T cells in long-lasting Graves disease. TCRdb re-called the multiplex PCR reads through MiXCR, storing one row per CDR3 protein. The table lists around 480,000 distinct CDR3 sequences, about 16% of them singletons. Another study also made use of these data, one on T cells in Graves' hyperthyroidism and ophthalmopathy.

Sequencing was performed on peripheral blood mononuclear cells (PBMCs), taken at new diagnosis, from a patient treated with antithyroid drugs. These receptors were taken from a woman aged 35 to 60 with Graves disease. CDR3s include the opening cysteine and the closing phenylalanine or tryptophan. D genes are given only for firm matches. The size entry is marked missing in some rows and otherwise reads once, few, many or a size class.

DNA: TGCAGTGCCCGAATCCAGGGGGCCCTATACAATGAGCAGTTCTTC; CDR3: CSARIQGALYNEQFF; V: TRBV20-1; size: many; D: TRBD1; length: 15; J: TRBJ2-1
DNA: TGCGCCAGCAGCCAGCCCGGGACAGGGGGAAAACTGTTTTTT; CDR3: CASSQPGTGGKLFF; V: TRBV4-1; size: NA; D: TRBD1; length: 14; J: TRBJ1-4
DNA: TGTGCCAGCAGCTTAGGGCTAGCATTTCCAGATACGCAGTATTTT; CDR3: CASSLGLAFPDTQYF; V: TRBV7-2; size: many; D: NA; length: 15; J: TRBJ2-3
DNA: TGTGCCAGCAGCAAGCGGGAGGGCCACCTCGGTGAGCAGTTCTTC; CDR3: CASSKREGHLGEQFF; V: TRBV12-3/TRBV12-4; size: NA; D: TRBD2; length: 15; J: TRBJ2-1
DNA: TGTGCCAGCAGGCCGGACAGGTGGGGCTCCTACGAGCAGTACTTC; CDR3: CASRPDRWGSYEQYF; V: TRBV12-3/TRBV12-4; size: many; D: TRBD1; length: 15; J: TRBJ2-7
DNA: TGTGCCAGCACCTTAGCGGGGGGGCCCGACAATGAGCAGTTCTTC; CDR3: CASTLAGGPDNEQFF; V: TRBV6-1; size: many; D: TRBD2; length: 15; J: TRBJ2-1
DNA: TGTGCCAGCAGTTTATGGGGACAGGGGCCGAACGGCTACACCTTC; CDR3: CASSLWGQGPNGYTF; V: TRBV28; size: many; D: TRBD1; length: 15; J: TRBJ1-2
DNA: TGTGCCAGCAGAATGACTAGCGGGGGGCTAAATGAGCAGTTCTTC; CDR3: CASRMTSGGLNEQFF; V: TRBV11-2; size: NA; D: TRBD2; length: 15; J: TRBJ2-1
DNA: TGTGCCAGCGGGCAGACCGTCGTGAGCTCCTACAATGAGCAGTTCTTC; CDR3: CASGQTVVSSYNEQFF; V: TRBV12-3/TRBV12-4; size: many; D: NA; length: 16; J: TRBJ2-1
DNA: TGCAGTGCTAGAATTACTAGCGGGGGCACAGATACGCAGTATTTT; CDR3: CSARITSGGTDTQYF; V: TRBV20-1; size: NA; D: TRBD2; length: 15; J: TRBJ2-3
DNA: TGTGCCAGCAGTGAGGGCCACCGCACAGATACGCAGTATTTT; CDR3: CASSEGHRTDTQYF; V: TRBV6-1; size: few; D: NA; length: 14; J: TRBJ2-3
DNA: TGTGCCAGCAGCTTAACCAGGATGAACACTGAAGCTTTCTTT; CDR3: CASSLTRMNTEAFF; V: TRBV7-8; size: many; D: NA; length: 14; J: TRBJ1-1
DNA: TGTGCCAGCAGAGGCCAAGTAGCGGGGGGAAGCACAGATACGCAGTATTTT; CDR3: CASRGQVAGGSTDTQYF; V: TRBV2; size: NA; D: TRBD2; length: 17; J: TRBJ2-3
DNA: TGTACCAGCACCAATCTAGGGGGACAGAGGTTTACTGAAGCTTTCTTT; CDR3: CTSTNLGGQRFTEAFF; V: TRBV7-2; size: few; D: TRBD1; length: 16; J: TRBJ1-1
DNA: TGTGCCAGCAGTGAGGAGGGGCGAGTCTACGAGCAGTACTTC; CDR3: CASSEEGRVYEQYF; V: TRBV25-1; size: few; D: NA; length: 14; J: TRBJ2-7
DNA: TGCAGTGCTCTCCGGGACAGGGCCGGGGAGCTGTTTTTT; CDR3: CSALRDRAGELFF; V: TRBV20-1; size: NA; D: TRBD1; length: 13; J: TRBJ2-2
DNA: TGTGCCAGCAGGAACGTAAGGACAGTACCTTTGAACTATGGCTACACCTTC; CDR3: CASRNVRTVPLNYGYTF; V: TRBV11-2; size: many; D: NA; length: 17; J: TRBJ1-2
DNA: TGTGCCAGCAGCCCCGGGACAGGGGAAGGCTACACCTTC; CDR3: CASSPGTGEGYTF; V: TRBV3-1; size: few; D: TRBD1; length: 13; J: TRBJ1-2
DNA: TGTGCCAGCAGCGCCTCCGGGGGACAGGGGGTCCATGAGCAGTTCTTC; CDR3: CASSASGGQGVHEQFF; V: TRBV6-1; size: few; D: TRBD1; length: 16; J: TRBJ2-1
DNA: TGCGCCAGCAGCCAGACCGACCGGGGGGGCGGATCGCAGTATTTT; CDR3: CASSQTDRGGGSQYF; V: TRBV4-1; size: few; D: TRBD2; length: 15; J: TRBJ2-3
DNA: TGTGCCAGCACCCTCCAGGTCACAGATACGCAGTATTTT; CDR3: CASTLQVTDTQYF; V: TRBV2; size: many; D: NA; length: 13; J: TRBJ2-3
DNA: TGTGCCAGCAGCCAAGTAGCGACGGGGGGTGAGCAGTTCTTC; CDR3: CASSQVATGGEQFF; V: TRBV3-1; size: many; D: TRBD2; length: 14; J: TRBJ2-1
DNA: TGTGCCAGCAGTTACCTACCGGGACAGGGTTGTACCTTC; CDR3: CASSYLPGQGCTF; V: TRBV6-5; size: many; D: TRBD1; length: 13; J: TRBJ1-2
DNA: TGTGCCAGCCAGGGTACGAGCACTGAAGCTTTCTTT; CDR3: CASQGTSTEAFF; V: TRBV2; size: NA; D: NA; length: 12; J: TRBJ1-1
DNA: TGTGCCAGCAGTGATAGGGGGGATGGCTACACCTTC; CDR3: CASSDRGDGYTF; V: TRBV6-2/TRBV6-3; size: NA; D: NA; length: 12; J: TRBJ1-2
DNA: TGCGCCAGCAGCCACGAAGGAAAAGGTGCATATGAGCAGTTCTTC; CDR3: CASSHEGKGAYEQFF; V: TRBV4-1; size: few; D: NA; length: 15; J: TRBJ2-1
DNA: TGTGCCAGCTGGAGGGACAGAGGCACTGAAGCTTTCTTT; CDR3: CASWRDRGTEAFF; V: TRBV2; size: few; D: TRBD1; length: 13; J: TRBJ1-1
DNA: TGTGCCACCAGTGACGGGAGCAATGAGCAGTTCTTC; CDR3: CATSDGSNEQFF; V: TRBV24-1; size: many; D: NA; length: 12; J: TRBJ2-1
DNA: TGCGCCAGCAGCCATACTCTTCCCCAACAGGGACCCGGGGAGCTGTTTTTT; CDR3: CASSHTLPQQGPGELFF; V: TRBV4-1; size: NA; D: NA; length: 17; J: TRBJ2-2
DNA: TGTGCCAAAAATGCCTGTTCACCCCTCCACTTT; CDR3: CAKNACSPLHF; V: TRBV24-1; size: NA; D: NA; length: 11; J: TRBJ1-6
DNA: TGTGCCAGCTCACCACCAGGGCATAGTTACAATGAGCAGCTCTTC; CDR3: CASSPPGHSYNEQLF; V: TRBV18; size: NA; D: NA; length: 15; J: TRBJ2-1
DNA: TGTGCCAGCAGCCGGAGCAAGGAGGGGTTCAATGAGCAGTTCTTC; CDR3: CASSRSKEGFNEQFF; V: TRBV3-1; size: NA; D: NA; length: 15; J: TRBJ2-1
DNA: TGTGCCTGGAGCGAAGGGGCAGGGGGAAAGAACTTC; CDR3: CAWSEGAGGKNF; V: TRBV30; size: many; D: TRBD1; length: 12; J: TRBJ2-7
DNA: TGTGCCAGCAGTTACCCCAAGGGGGGCATAGGCACTGAAGCTTTCTTT; CDR3: CASSYPKGGIGTEAFF; V: TRBV6-5; size: many; D: NA; length: 16; J: TRBJ1-1
DNA: TGCAGCGTTCAGATTAATGAGCAGTTCTTC; CDR3: CSVQINEQFF; V: TRBV29-1; size: NA; D: NA; length: 10; J: TRBJ2-1
DNA: TGTGCCGGTCAAGTTAAGGGGGGTTGGAGCAATCAGCCCCAGCATTTT; CDR3: CAGQVKGGWSNQPQHF; V: TRBV30; size: NA; D: NA; length: 16; J: TRBJ1-5
DNA: TGTGCCAGCACTTGGGACAGGAAAGCCGGGGAGCTGTTTTTT; CDR3: CASTWDRKAGELFF; V: TRBV6-1; size: NA; D: TRBD1; length: 14; J: TRBJ2-2
DNA: TGTGCTAGTGGTTCCCGACAGGGGATGGATGGCTACACCTTC; CDR3: CASGSRQGMDGYTF; V: TRBV12-5; size: many; D: TRBD1; length: 14; J: TRBJ1-2
DNA: TGTGCCAGCGCTAGGGGGCAGGTCGGCCAAGAGACCCAGTACTTC; CDR3: CASARGQVGQETQYF; V: TRBV27; size: NA; D: TRBD1; length: 15; J: TRBJ2-5
DNA: TGCGCCAGCAGTGGACAGGAGAACACTGAAGCTTTCTTT; CDR3: CASSGQENTEAFF; V: TRBV18; size: many; D: TRBD1; length: 13; J: TRBJ1-1
DNA: TGTGCCTGGAGTGTACAGGGGATGAATCAGCCCCAGCATTTT; CDR3: CAWSVQGMNQPQHF; V: TRBV30; size: NA; D: TRBD1; length: 14; J: TRBJ1-5
DNA: TGCGCCAGCAGCGTGGGTGACCCCGGGACCGGGGAGCTGTTTTTT; CDR3: CASSVGDPGTGELFF; V: TRBV5-1; size: few; D: NA; length: 15; J: TRBJ2-2